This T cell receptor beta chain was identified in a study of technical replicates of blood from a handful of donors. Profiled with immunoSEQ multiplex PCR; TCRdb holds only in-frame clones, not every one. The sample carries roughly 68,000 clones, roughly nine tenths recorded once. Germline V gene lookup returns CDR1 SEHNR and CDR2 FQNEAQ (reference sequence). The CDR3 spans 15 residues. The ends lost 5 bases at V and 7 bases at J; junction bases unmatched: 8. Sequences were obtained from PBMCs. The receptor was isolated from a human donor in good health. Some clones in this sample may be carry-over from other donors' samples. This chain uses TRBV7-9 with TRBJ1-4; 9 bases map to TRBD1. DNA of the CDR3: TGTGCCAGCAGCCCGACCGGGACAGGGCCTGAAAAACTGTTTTTT. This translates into CASSPTGTGPEKLFF.